This T cell receptor beta chain comes out of a study of OX40 agonist ivuxolimab in advanced cancers. Some background on the complete study: Ivuxolimab was an agonistic, fully human IgG2 monoclonal antibody directed against OX40 (CD134), a costimulatory receptor. The paper covers the monotherapy dose-escalation part of the phase I ivuxolimab trial, which included N ≈ 57 patients. A male proportion of almost 85% and a mean age of 60 years, ranging from roughly 23 to 90, were recorded for the dose-escalation cohort. Of the approximately 53 patients in dose escalation, about 19 had hepatocellular carcinoma, some 15 had melanoma, 9 had renal cell carcinoma and 9 had head and neck cancer. Partial responses occurred in three dose-escalation patients: two with cutaneous melanoma and one with hepatocellular carcinoma. Peripheral TCRbeta sequencing was intended to test whether TCR sequence diversity was altered and clonal T-cell expansion was caused by ivuxolimab. Prior anti-PD-1, anti-PD-L1 or anti-CTLA-4 therapy was permitted, and checkpoint inhibitors had been received by approximately 39% of dose-escalation patients. Intravenous ivuxolimab was administered to patients every 2 weeks at six dose levels: 0.01, 0.1, 0.3, 1.5, 3 and 10 mg/kg. Study-wide conclusions, independent of this receptor: In partial responders in the 0.1-3.0 mg/kg groups, normalized peripheral clonal expansion was found to be among the lowest, especially among CD8+ T cells. At doses from 0.1 to 3.0 mg/kg, clonal expansion was seen in both CD4+ and CD8+ blood T cells between baseline and week 6. After ivuxolimab, expanded clones were on average more numerous among CD8+ T cells than among CD4+ T cells. Low levels of normalized T-cell clonal expansion were also seen in some patients who did not respond. Antigen specificity was not determined for the clonally expanded peripheral T cells.

Concerning this clone: The target of this receptor is not known. No base qualities exist here, and no much larger clone lies one base off it.

The trial excluded patients who had a history of autoimmune disease or who were on systemic immunosuppression. In every dose cohort, peripheral blood was drawn for TCR sequencing at baseline, cycle 4 day 1, and cycle 7 day 1. Samples were obtained from an open-label, multicenter, first-in-human phase I dose-escalation trial of ivuxolimab. The trial enrolled adults with locally advanced or metastatic head and neck squamous cell, hepatocellular, melanoma or renal cell carcinoma. Before TCR sequencing, CD4+ T cells and CD8+ T cells were sorted from peripheral blood as separate populations. The germline ends are 13 bases apart after V is trimmed by 4 bases and J by 6 bases. For CDR1 and CDR2, the germline V gene lists SGHDT and YYEEEE. The CDR3 sequence holds 14 residues, the cysteine and phenylalanine included. Only the CDR3 region is kept as DNA, spanning 42 bases read in frame from base 1. Genomic DNA was isolated from the sorted cells so that the TCRbeta CDR3 region could be sequenced. TCRbeta CDR3 regions were sequenced using the immunoSEQ Assay. Drawn from immuneACCESS, this table holds only the in-frame rearrangements with V and J called that TCRdb kept. Clones are partly lost; checked studies trace under half to an unresolved V gene and leave the rest unexplained. This sample holds under 85,000 clones; 75% to 90% were observed only once. The ten most abundant clones make up about 0.57% of the sample.

The starting material was CD4+ or CD8+ T cells sorted from blood, obtained in a trial of the OX40 agonist ivuxolimab. The chain joins TRBV5-6 to TRBJ1-4, with the D gene call left open. The TCR comes from an adult with an advanced solid tumor such as melanoma, head and neck, liver or kidney cancer. The nucleotides are TGTGCCAGCAGCCGCCGGCCGGGGTATGAAAAACTGTTTTTT. The resulting protein is CASSRRPGYEKLFF.